The source of this TCR beta chain is a study of blood T cell repertoires in COVID-19. Study details: Specimens from acute and convalescent COVID-19 originated in the United States, Italy and Spain.

Participants were aged roughly 18 to 100 years from about two dozen US areas. Cohort 3 recovered donors had two negative PCRs, clearance, or symptom resolution. With V trimmed by 4 bases and J by 0 bases, 5 bases remained unmatched. This CDR3 is 16 amino acids long. Germline V gene sequence: CDR1 MNHNS, CDR2 SASEGT. In the authors' methods: Researchers report that nucleated cell counts were estimated from reference gene primer amplification. Measured with immunoSEQ multiplex PCR; TCRdb has only the in-frame clones, and not every one. Clonal size and the V and J genes are those of that table, whereas D and trimming came from the DNA. The data show about 380,000 clones, with about 90% seen just once and about 2.7% held by the top ten.

The chain recombines TRBV6-1 with TRBJ1-1; 10 bases are shared with TRBD1. The sequenced material came from PBMCs or T cells enriched from blood (not recorded which). The clonotype originates from a woman aged 25 to 45 who had recovered from COVID-19. The CDR3 DNA follows: TGTGCCAGCAGTGTAGGGACAGGGGTTATGAACACTGAAGCTTTCTTT. This sequence encodes CASSVGTGVMNTEAFF.